Listed below are T cell receptor beta chains from one sample, sequenced in a study of early T cells in non-severe SARS-CoV-2 infection. TCRdb re-called the 5' RACE reads with MiXCR, one entry per CDR3 protein. The table lists tens of thousands of distinct CDR3 sequences, roughly an eighth of them singletons. The sequenced sample was whole blood. The source of these receptors is an adult who was a healthcare worker with PCR-confirmed SARS-CoV-2 infection or an uninfected control (not recorded which). Both conserved end residues are part of each CDR3. Each record gives: J gene, V gene, clone size, D gene, CDR3 protein, CDR3 DNA. A D gene is named only where the DNA matches it firmly. Some rows mark clone size as missing; the rest say once, few, many or name a class of expanded clone.

j_call: TRBJ2-7
v_call: TRBV3-1
clone_size: many
d_call: -
cdr3_aa: CASSLRRSSYEQYF
cdr3_nt: TGTGCCAGCAGCCTTAGGCGGAGTAGCTACGAGCAGTACTTC

j_call: TRBJ2-3
v_call: TRBV7-2
clone_size: many
d_call: TRBD2
cdr3_aa: CASSLRSGRSSDTQYF
cdr3_nt: TGTGCCAGCAGCTTACGGAGCGGGAGAAGCTCAGATACGCAGTATTTT

j_call: TRBJ2-1
v_call: TRBV7-2
clone_size: few
d_call: TRBD2
cdr3_aa: CASSPGLAGGFYNEQFF
cdr3_nt: TGTGCCAGCAGCCCCGGACTAGCGGGAGGCTTCTACAATGAGCAGTTCTTC

j_call: TRBJ2-4
v_call: TRBV11-3
clone_size: few
d_call: -
cdr3_aa: CASSLMGTLAKNIQYF
cdr3_nt: TGTGCCAGCAGCTTGATGGGGACGCTAGCCAAAAACATTCAGTACTTC

j_call: TRBJ2-1
v_call: TRBV20-1
clone_size: few
d_call: TRBD1
cdr3_aa: CSAGFRGQPSSYNEQFF
cdr3_nt: TGCAGTGCCGGATTCCGGGGACAGCCTTCCTCCTACAATGAGCAGTTCTTC

j_call: TRBJ2-2
v_call: TRBV9
clone_size: -
d_call: -
cdr3_aa: CASSALRSTGELFF
cdr3_nt: TGTGCCAGCAGCGCGTTAAGGAGCACCGGGGAGCTGTTTTTT

j_call: TRBJ2-7
v_call: TRBV7-9
clone_size: many
d_call: TRBD1
cdr3_aa: CASSLNRDRTPYEQYF
cdr3_nt: TGTGCCAGCAGCTTAAACCGGGACAGGACCCCCTACGAGCAGTACTTC

j_call: TRBJ2-3
v_call: TRBV9
clone_size: -
d_call: TRBD2
cdr3_aa: CASSVTSGPSPQLIPTDTQYF
cdr3_nt: TGTGCCAGCAGCGTAACTAGCGGGCCCTCTCCCCAACTGATCCCCACAGATACGCAGTATTTT

j_call: TRBJ2-1
v_call: TRBV7-3
clone_size: -
d_call: TRBD2
cdr3_aa: CASSLEAGVNEQFF
cdr3_nt: TGTGCCAGCAGCTTAGAGGCGGGAGTCAATGAGCAGTTCTTC

j_call: TRBJ2-2
v_call: TRBV7-7
clone_size: many
d_call: TRBD2
cdr3_aa: CASSPRGSGRNGELFF
cdr3_nt: TGTGCCAGCAGCCCCCGGGGTAGCGGGAGGAACGGGGAGCTGTTTTTT

j_call: TRBJ2-2
v_call: TRBV6-6
clone_size: -
d_call: -
cdr3_aa: CASSNKRETGELFF
cdr3_nt: TGTGCCAGCAGTAATAAAAGGGAGACCGGGGAGCTGTTTTTT

j_call: TRBJ2-1
v_call: TRBV2
clone_size: -
d_call: TRBD1
cdr3_aa: CASSAGTGANNEQFF
cdr3_nt: TGTGCCAGCAGTGCCGGGACAGGGGCGAACAATGAGCAGTTCTTC

j_call: TRBJ1-3
v_call: TRBV28
clone_size: many
d_call: -
cdr3_aa: CASSPTYTGNTIYF
cdr3_nt: TGTGCCAGCAGTCCTACGTACACTGGAAACACCATATATTTT

j_call: TRBJ1-6
v_call: TRBV28
clone_size: few
d_call: -
cdr3_aa: CASSFWVRYNSPLHF
cdr3_nt: TGTGCCAGCAGTTTTTGGGTCCGCTATAATTCACCCCTCCACTTT

j_call: TRBJ2-1
v_call: TRBV2
clone_size: few
d_call: TRBD1
cdr3_aa: CASRLKQGARTNEQFF
cdr3_nt: TGTGCCAGCAGGTTGAAACAGGGGGCCAGGACCAATGAGCAGTTCTTC

j_call: TRBJ2-1
v_call: TRBV4-2
clone_size: -
d_call: -
cdr3_aa: CASSHGSPRHEQFF
cdr3_nt: TGTGCCAGCAGCCATGGGTCTCCCCGGCATGAGCAGTTCTTC

j_call: TRBJ2-7
v_call: TRBV28
clone_size: -
d_call: -
cdr3_aa: CASKGEQYF
cdr3_nt: TGTGCCAGCAAGGGGGAGCAGTACTTC

j_call: TRBJ1-2
v_call: TRBV2
clone_size: -
d_call: TRBD1
cdr3_aa: CATYRGLNGYTF
cdr3_nt: TGTGCCACCTACAGGGGGCTGAACGGCTACACCTTC

j_call: TRBJ2-2
v_call: TRBV2
clone_size: many
d_call: -
cdr3_aa: CASVEGPGELFF
cdr3_nt: TGTGCCAGCGTCGAGGGTCCCGGGGAGCTGTTTTTT

j_call: TRBJ2-3
v_call: TRBV29-1
clone_size: many
d_call: TRBD2
cdr3_aa: CLGGDYNTDTQYF
cdr3_nt: TGCCTCGGGGGGGACTATAACACAGATACGCAGTATTTT

j_call: TRBJ2-1
v_call: TRBV6-2/TRBV6-3
clone_size: many
d_call: -
cdr3_aa: CASSAKITYNEQFF
cdr3_nt: TGTGCCAGCAGTGCCAAGATTACCTACAATGAGCAGTTCTTC

j_call: TRBJ1-5
v_call: TRBV6-5
clone_size: few
d_call: -
cdr3_aa: CASSARGRLSNQPQHF
cdr3_nt: TGTGCCAGCAGTGCCCGCGGGAGGTTAAGCAATCAGCCCCAGCATTTT

j_call: TRBJ2-1
v_call: TRBV18
clone_size: many
d_call: -
cdr3_aa: CASSLGAYNEQFF
cdr3_nt: TGTGCCAGCTCCCTGGGCGCTTACAATGAGCAGTTCTTC

j_call: TRBJ2-1
v_call: TRBV29-1
clone_size: many
d_call: -
cdr3_aa: CSVGGGWLNEQFF
cdr3_nt: TGCAGCGTTGGAGGGGGGTGGCTCAATGAGCAGTTCTTC

j_call: TRBJ1-1
v_call: TRBV7-9
clone_size: few
d_call: -
cdr3_aa: CASSFGGEAFF
cdr3_nt: TGTGCCAGCAGCTTCGGTGGTGAAGCTTTCTTT

j_call: TRBJ2-7
v_call: TRBV6-2/TRBV6-3
clone_size: few
d_call: -
cdr3_aa: CASSPRYEQYF
cdr3_nt: TGTGCCAGCAGTCCACGCTACGAGCAGTACTTC

j_call: TRBJ1-5
v_call: TRBV20-1
clone_size: -
d_call: -
cdr3_aa: CSARVVGTNQPQHF
cdr3_nt: TGCAGTGCTAGAGTGGTGGGGACAAACCAGCCCCAGCATTTT

j_call: TRBJ1-4
v_call: TRBV5-5
clone_size: many
d_call: -
cdr3_aa: CASSPLPGIDEKLFF
cdr3_nt: TGTGCCAGCAGCCCCCTCCCGGGAATCGATGAAAAACTGTTTTTT

j_call: TRBJ1-5
v_call: TRBV20-1
clone_size: many
d_call: -
cdr3_aa: CSAGQILSNQPQHF
cdr3_nt: TGCAGTGCAGGACAGATTTTGAGCAATCAGCCCCAGCATTTT

j_call: TRBJ1-1
v_call: TRBV7-3
clone_size: many
d_call: -
cdr3_aa: CASSLQPNTEAFF
cdr3_nt: TGTGCCAGCAGCCTCCAGCCGAACACTGAAGCTTTCTTT

j_call: TRBJ2-7
v_call: TRBV3-1
clone_size: -
d_call: -
cdr3_aa: CASSRESHEQYF
cdr3_nt: TGTGCCAGCAGCCGAGAGTCCCACGAGCAGTACTTC

j_call: TRBJ1-6
v_call: TRBV20-1
clone_size: many
d_call: -
cdr3_aa: CSARDGRADSYNSPLHF
cdr3_nt: TGCAGTGCTAGAGATGGAAGGGCTGACAGTTATAATTCACCCCTCCACTTT

j_call: TRBJ2-2
v_call: TRBV7-3
clone_size: many
d_call: -
cdr3_aa: CASSLTPAQNTGELFF
cdr3_nt: TGTGCCAGCAGCTTAACTCCAGCGCAGAACACCGGGGAGCTGTTTTTT

j_call: TRBJ2-4
v_call: TRBV12-3/TRBV12-4
clone_size: few
d_call: -
cdr3_aa: CASSLGSGPKNIQYF
cdr3_nt: TGTGCCAGCAGTTTGGGTTCAGGTCCCAAAAACATTCAGTACTTC

j_call: TRBJ1-5
v_call: TRBV5-6
clone_size: many
d_call: -
cdr3_aa: CASSEKGRLNQPQHF
cdr3_nt: TGTGCCAGCAGCGAGAAGGGACGGTTAAATCAGCCCCAGCATTTT

j_call: TRBJ2-1
v_call: TRBV20-1
clone_size: -
d_call: TRBD2
cdr3_aa: CSARPLTSGSTNEQFF
cdr3_nt: TGCAGTGCTAGACCCCTCACTAGCGGGAGTACCAATGAGCAGTTCTTC

j_call: TRBJ1-2
v_call: TRBV24-1
clone_size: many
d_call: TRBD1
cdr3_aa: CATSEGQANYGYTF
cdr3_nt: TGTGCCACCAGTGAGGGACAGGCTAACTATGGCTACACCTTC

j_call: TRBJ2-2
v_call: TRBV7-6
clone_size: few
d_call: TRBD1
cdr3_aa: CASSLGVTGGSGELFF
cdr3_nt: TGTGCCAGCAGCTTAGGAGTGACAGGGGGATCCGGGGAGCTGTTTTTT

j_call: TRBJ1-3
v_call: TRBV6-6
clone_size: many
d_call: TRBD1
cdr3_aa: CASGAGTGGNTIYF
cdr3_nt: TGTGCCAGCGGCGCCGGGACAGGAGGAAACACCATATATTTT

j_call: TRBJ1-3
v_call: TRBV4-1
clone_size: many
d_call: -
cdr3_aa: CASSQDRGAGNTIYF
cdr3_nt: TGCGCCAGCAGCCAAGATAGGGGGGCTGGAAACACCATATATTTT

j_call: TRBJ1-2
v_call: TRBV18
clone_size: many
d_call: TRBD1
cdr3_aa: CASSPQGAQGYTF
cdr3_nt: TGTGCCAGCTCACCACAGGGGGCGCAAGGCTACACCTTC

j_call: TRBJ2-6
v_call: TRBV2
clone_size: many
d_call: -
cdr3_aa: CASSEGRAGANVLTF
cdr3_nt: TGTGCCAGCAGTGAGGGGCGTGCGGGGGCCAACGTCCTGACTTTC

j_call: TRBJ2-3
v_call: TRBV30
clone_size: few
d_call: TRBD2
cdr3_aa: CAYGRAAPGADTQYF
cdr3_nt: TGTGCCTATGGGAGGGCAGCTCCGGGGGCAGATACGCAGTATTTT

j_call: TRBJ2-1
v_call: TRBV28
clone_size: -
d_call: -
cdr3_aa: CASKGHEGSEQFF
cdr3_nt: TGTGCCAGCAAAGGGCACGAGGGGAGTGAGCAGTTCTTC

j_call: TRBJ2-1
v_call: TRBV7-3
clone_size: many
d_call: TRBD2
cdr3_aa: CASSVIAGGYNEQFF
cdr3_nt: TGTGCCAGCAGCGTCATAGCGGGAGGCTACAATGAGCAGTTCTTC

j_call: TRBJ2-5
v_call: TRBV19
clone_size: -
d_call: -
cdr3_aa: CASSIGDQARAGEETQYF
cdr3_nt: TGTGCCAGTAGTATTGGAGACCAGGCGAGAGCAGGTGAAGAGACCCAGTACTTC

j_call: TRBJ2-3
v_call: TRBV20-1
clone_size: many
d_call: -
cdr3_aa: CSARGPTSTDTQYF
cdr3_nt: TGCAGTGCTAGAGGGCCCACTAGCACAGATACGCAGTATTTT